These 20 T cell receptor beta chains came from one sample sequenced in a study of monozygotic twins with inflammatory bowel disease. TCRdb reprocessed the 5' RACE reads and reports one entry per CDR3 protein, with no DNA. This sample's clone table lists about 210,000 distinct CDR3 sequences. The sample taken for sequencing was blood. These receptors were collected from a human donor with ulcerative colitis or Crohn's disease, or a healthy co-twin of an affected twin (not recorded which).

V is TRBV12-3 or TRBV12-4 and J is TRBJ2-2; the TCRdb call, TRBD1, lacks DNA for checking. The CDR3 consists of 15 residues. CDR3 protein: CASKRTGGITGELFF.

CDR3 region: CATRRAVYNEQFF. The chain has TRBV7-2 and TRBJ2-1; with no DNA, the TCRdb D assignment of TRBD2 cannot be verified. CDR1 SGHTA and CDR2 FQGNSA come from the germline V gene. The CDR3 spans 13 residues.

The chain links TRBV30 to TRBJ2-7; lacking DNA, the TRBD2 call made by TCRdb goes unchecked. The CDR3 spans 17 residues. Germline V gives CDR1 GTSNPN, CDR2 SVGIG (reference sequence). CDR3 sequence reads: CAWSGAGLLPRLNEQYF.

The chain joins TRBV5-1 to TRBJ1-2; TCRdb selects TRBD1, and the lack of DNA leaves this call unchecked. CDR3 length equals 14 residues. Germline lookup yields CDR1 SGHRS and CDR2 YFSETQ. The CDR3 is CASSLRQGIYGYTF.

This chain joins TRBV20-1 and TRBJ1-2. The CDR3 length is 12 residues. Germline CDR1 DFQATT, CDR2 SNEGSKA (reference sequence). The CDR3 loop is CSARTVSYGYTF.

The chain joins TRBV12-3 or TRBV12-4 to TRBJ2-1; TCRdb designates TRBD1, a call that cannot be tested without DNA. CDR3 length: 14 residues. This CDR3 is CASIPTGGYNEQFF.

This chain joins TRBV12-3 or TRBV12-4 and TRBJ2-2. This CDR3 contains 15 residues. The CDR3: CASSLGLPNTGELFF.

This rearrangement joins TRBV18 to TRBJ2-7; TCRdb reports TRBD2, a call that lacks DNA to check it against. Germline loops: CDR1 KGHSH, CDR2 LQKENI. CDR3 length: 15 residues. CDR3 region: CASSPATTGTYEQYF.

The rearrangement links TRBV20-1 to TRBJ2-5; TCRdb's D call, TRBD2, is unchecked because there is no DNA. The CDR3 spans 15 residues. Germline V lookup: CDR1 DFQATT, CDR2 SNEGSKA (reference sequence). CDR3 loop: CSAGTSGGRQETQYF.

V gene TRBV6-2 or TRBV6-3 combines with J gene TRBJ1-5. Germline CDR1 and CDR2: MNHEY and SVGEGT. The CDR3 is made up of 15 amino acids. The CDR3: CASRLQGLGHQPQHF.

This chain joins TRBV5-1 and TRBJ2-3; with no DNA, the TCRdb D assignment of TRBD2 cannot be verified. The CDR3 sequence is 17 residues long. Germline V lookup: CDR1 SGHRS, CDR2 YFSETQ. Here the CDR3 reads CASSMRPSSGSTDTQYF.

The J gene is TRBJ2-3, the V gene TRBV5-1; TCRdb's D gene call, TRBD1, goes unchecked for lack of DNA. This CDR3 contains 13 residues. From germline, CDR1 is SGHRS and CDR2 YFSETQ. CDR3 amino acids: CASSLETVDTQYF.

The chain combines TRBV27 with TRBJ1-3. The CDR3 sequence is 16 residues long. The germline CDR1 and CDR2 sequences are MNHEY and SMNVEV (reference sequence). The CDR3: CASSLHGESSGNTIYF.

This sequence joins TRBV4-2 and TRBJ1-4; TCRdb outputs TRBD1, but without DNA this stays unchecked. Germline assignment: CDR1 LGHNA and CDR2 YNFKEQ. The CDR3 runs 14 residues. The CDR3 region is CASSTGETNEKLFF.

The chain links TRBV5-6 to TRBJ2-3. Germline CDR1 is SGHDT and CDR2 is YYEEEE. CDR3 length: 13 amino acids. The CDR3 region is CASSLPHMNTQYF.

V gene TRBV12-3 or TRBV12-4 combines with J gene TRBJ2-1. The CDR3 covers 12 residues. This CDR3 is CASSLGFYEQFF.

The genes are TRBV29-1 and TRBJ2-7; the TRBD1 assignment by TCRdb is unverifiable without DNA. This CDR3 spans 16 amino acids. The germline CDR1 and CDR2 sequences are SQVTM and ANQGSEA. CDR3 sequence: CSVGPPVRDNTNEQYF.

This rearrangement joins TRBV11-2 to TRBJ2-3; TCRdb gives TRBD1 as the D gene, but with no DNA this cannot be confirmed. The germline V gene has CDR1 SGHAT and CDR2 FQNNGV. CDR3 length: 15 amino acids. The CDR3: CATKPRDRSPDTQYF.

V usage is TRBV20-1 and J usage is TRBJ2-7; TCRdb outputs TRBD2, but without DNA this stays unchecked. This CDR3 contains 13 residues. CDR1 DFQATT and CDR2 SNEGSKA come from the germline V gene (reference sequence). The CDR3 reads CSPQGLSSYEQYF.

The chain carries TRBV13 and TRBJ2-3; without DNA, the TCRdb call of TRBD2 cannot be checked. This CDR3 is built from 15 residues. Looked up from germline, CDR1 is PRHDT and CDR2 is FYEKMQ (reference sequence). Here the CDR3 reads CASSLASERAGTQYF.